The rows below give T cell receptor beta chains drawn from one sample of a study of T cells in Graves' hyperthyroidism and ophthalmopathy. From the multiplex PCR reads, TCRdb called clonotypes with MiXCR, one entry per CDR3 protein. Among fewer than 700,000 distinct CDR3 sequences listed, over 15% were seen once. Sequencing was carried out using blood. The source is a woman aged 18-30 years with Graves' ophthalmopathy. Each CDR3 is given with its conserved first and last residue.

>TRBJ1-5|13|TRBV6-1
CASRIAVNQPQHF
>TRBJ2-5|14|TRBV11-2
CASSLGQPQETQYF
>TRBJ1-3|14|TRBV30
CAWSQGREGNTIYF
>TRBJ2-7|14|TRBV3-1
CASSPGQGSYEQYF
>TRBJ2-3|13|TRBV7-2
CASSSGVPDTQYF
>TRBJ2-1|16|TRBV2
CASSASTGGNYNEQFF
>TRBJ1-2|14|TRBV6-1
CASSARLLDYGYTF
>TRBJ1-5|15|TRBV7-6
CASSPEKAGNQPQHF
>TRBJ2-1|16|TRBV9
CASSELLAGAYNEQFF
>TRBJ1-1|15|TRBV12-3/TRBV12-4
CASSLTGGKGTEAFF
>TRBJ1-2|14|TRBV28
CASSLQGLTYGYTF
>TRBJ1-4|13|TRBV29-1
CSVLDSLNEKLFF
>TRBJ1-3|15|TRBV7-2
CASRETGVSGNTIYF
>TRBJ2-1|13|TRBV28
CASHTLRGNEQFF
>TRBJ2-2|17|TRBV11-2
CASSLLLAGVGTGELFF
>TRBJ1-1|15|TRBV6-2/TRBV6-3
CASSYSYQGATEAFF
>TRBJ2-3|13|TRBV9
CATASGGTDTQYF
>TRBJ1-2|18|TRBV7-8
CASSLAHRGGDRVAGYTF
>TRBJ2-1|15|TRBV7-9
CASSPPGGLRNEQFF
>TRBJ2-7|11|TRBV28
CATENSYEQYF
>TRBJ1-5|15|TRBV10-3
CAISEGSGQGQPQHF
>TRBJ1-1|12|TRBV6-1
CASSNPGTEAFF
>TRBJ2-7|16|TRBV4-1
CASRRGWEGVRAEQYF
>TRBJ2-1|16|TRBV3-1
CASSLERVVGSDEQFF
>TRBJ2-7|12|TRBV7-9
CASSLGSYGQYF
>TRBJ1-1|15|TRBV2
CASSEARAGGTEAFF
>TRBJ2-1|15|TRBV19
CASSIGPSGANEQFF
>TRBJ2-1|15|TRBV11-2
CASSLGLQGLREQFF
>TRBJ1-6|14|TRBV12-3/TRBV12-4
CASSPGQGRSPLHF
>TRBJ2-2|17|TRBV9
CASSGAFPASNTGELFF
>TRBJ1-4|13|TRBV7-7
CASSFGQGEKLFF
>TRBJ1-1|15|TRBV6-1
CASSKGRGRNTEAFF
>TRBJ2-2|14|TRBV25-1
CASSTPLGTGELFF
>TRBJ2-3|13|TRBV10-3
CAIRGQRVDTQYF
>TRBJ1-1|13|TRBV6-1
CASRAYRNTEAFF
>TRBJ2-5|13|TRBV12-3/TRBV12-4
CASTLGLTETQYF
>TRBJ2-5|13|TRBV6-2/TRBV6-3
CASSSSQRGTQYF
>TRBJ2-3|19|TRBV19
CASSIDPLPGTSGTDTQYF
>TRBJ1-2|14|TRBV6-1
CASSEGGGVYGYTF
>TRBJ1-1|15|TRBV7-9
CASSPPRRMNTEAFF
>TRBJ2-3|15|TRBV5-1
CASSLGEAGADTQYF
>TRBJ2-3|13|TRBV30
CAERPRGTDTQYF
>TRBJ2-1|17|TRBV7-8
CASSLVPSGSSYNEQFF
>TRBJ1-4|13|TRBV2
CASSAQGWEKLFF
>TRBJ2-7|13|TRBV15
CATSRDAQREQYF
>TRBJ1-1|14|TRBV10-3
CAITPDRGNTEAFF
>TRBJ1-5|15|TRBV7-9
CASSLQGSNNQPQHF
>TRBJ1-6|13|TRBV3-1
CASSQVGNSPLHF
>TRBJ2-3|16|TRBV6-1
CASRKGGAGLEDTQYF
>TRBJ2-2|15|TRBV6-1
CASRPQGTNTGELFF
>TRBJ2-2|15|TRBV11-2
CASSLAMGNTGELFF
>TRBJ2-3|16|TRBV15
CATSRDPLRGGDTQYF
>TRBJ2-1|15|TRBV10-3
CAISDVAGQNNEQFF
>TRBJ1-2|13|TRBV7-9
CASSSGTMGGYTF